The 27 T cell receptor beta chains below were found in one sample sequenced in a study of T cells in tuberculosis. Produced via immunoSEQ multiplex PCR; TCRdb's table is partial and in-frame only. The sample records about 34,000 clones, around 93% being singletons. Regarding time point: new active TB diagnosis, blood taken before or within 7 days of starting treatment. This material consisted of PBMCs, taken at tuberculosis diagnosis. All receptors come from an adult with tuberculosis.

The CDR3 DNA sequence: TGTGCCGGGGGCGGGGGGCTGGGAGAGACCCAGTACTTC. Amino acid sequence: CAGGGGLGETQYF. The chain has TRBV6-1 and TRBJ2-5, with 8 bases matching TRBD2. This CDR3 is 13 amino acids long. Trimming cost V 11 bases and J 4 bases; bases outside gene matches: 9. Germline-derived CDR1 and CDR2 are MNHNS and SASEGT.

The chain is built from TRBV7-2 and TRBJ2-5; D not certain. Trimming left V 5 bases short and J 4 bases short, with 14 bases between. The germline gives CDR1 SGHTA, CDR2 FQGNSA. The CDR3 is 14 residues long. CDR3 bases: TGTGCCAGCAGCCCCGCCTTGGCCTCAGAGACCCAGTACTTC. Amino acids: CASSPALASETQYF.

The chain has TRBV9 and TRBJ2-1; no firm D call. This CDR3 contains 14 residues. Germline V lookup: CDR1 SGDLS, CDR2 YYNGEE. The V end was cut by 0 bases, the J end by 10 bases, with 14 bases between. The CDR3 loop reads CASSVGGDDGEQFF. The CDR3 bases are TGTGCCAGCAGCGTAGGAGGAGATGACGGCGAGCAGTTCTTC.

This clone was picked up a small number of times. V usage is TRBV5-1 and J usage is TRBJ1-6; D remains ambiguous. CDR1 and CDR2 from the germline V gene are SGHRS and YFSETQ. The CDR3 extends over 15 amino acids. V was pared by 4 bases and J by 7 bases, with 15 bases between. Here the CDR3 DNA reads TGCGCCAGCAGCGTTGGGTTACGGGGAAATTCACCCCTCCACTTT. This sequence encodes CASSVGLRGNSPLHF.

The table lists this clone with a count of one. The J gene is TRBJ1-4, the V gene TRBV29-1; a weak D match, TRBD1 (5 bases). CDR1 is SQVTM and CDR2 is ANQGSEA in the germline V gene. This CDR3 comprises 13 residues. Trimming shortened V by 3 bases and J by 8 bases, and 13 bases separated the two germline ends. The CDR3 loop reads CSVDFSDNEKLFF. Here the CDR3 DNA reads TGCAGCGTTGACTTCTCGGACAACGAAAAACTGTTTTTT.

The rearrangement uses TRBV20-1 and TRBJ2-3; no reliable D call. The V end lost 5 bases, the J end lost 4 bases, and 7 bases lay between the germline ends. The CDR3 totals 11 residues. Germline V gene lookup returns CDR1 DFQATT and CDR2 SNEGSKA (reference sequence). This chain's CDR3 is CSASPADTQYF. The CDR3 DNA reads as TGCAGTGCTTCTCCTGCAGATACGCAGTATTTT.

V is TRBV6-1 and J is TRBJ1-1, with D uncertain. Germline CDR1 and CDR2: MNHNS and SASEGT. This CDR3 has 14 amino acids. Between the trimmed V and J ends, which lost 0 bases and 6 bases, there was a span of 11 bases. The CDR3 protein is CASSEAGGEPEAFF. Written as DNA, the CDR3 is TGTGCCAGCAGTGAAGCAGGCGGGGAGCCTGAAGCTTTCTTT.

The rearrangement joins TRBV5-1 to TRBJ2-3, with D unresolved. This CDR3 spans 14 amino acids. Germline V gives CDR1 SGHRS, CDR2 YFSETQ. The V and J ends lost 4 bases and 4 bases respectively, with 13 bases between them. The DNA for the CDR3 is TGCGCCAGCAGCCCCAACAGTGGCGCAGATACGCAGTATTTT. Translated: CASSPNSGADTQYF. Combining the CDR3 with reference TRBV5-1 and TRBJ2-3 gives the whole variable domain KAGVTQTPRYLIKTRGQQVTLSCSPISGHRSVSWYQQTPGQGLQFLFEYFSETQRNKGNFPGRFSGRQFSNSRSEMNVSTLELGDSALYLCASSPNSGADTQYFGPGTRLTVL.

The rearrangement links TRBV5-4 to TRBJ1-1; D remains unclear. V was clipped by 0 bases and J by 4 bases, with 13 bases between them. CDR3 length equals 15 residues. The germline gives CDR1 SGHNT, CDR2 YYREEE (reference sequence). CDR3 residues: CASSLGKIGGTEAFF. The CDR3 nucleotides read TGTGCCAGCAGCTTGGGCAAAATTGGAGGCACTGAAGCTTTCTTT.

The rearrangement links TRBV6-5 to TRBJ2-1; D might be TRBD1 (6 bases). CDR1 is MNHEY and CDR2 is SVGAGI in the germline V gene. Trimming removed 6 bases at V and 4 bases at J, with 13 bases between. This CDR3 has 14 amino acids. The CDR3 spells CASSRRQDYNEQFF. CDR3 bases: TGTGCCAGCAGCCGGAGACAGGATTACAATGAGCAGTTCTTC.

The chain uses TRBV4-1 and TRBJ1-1, with TRBD1 as a possible D gene (6 bases). The germline V gene has CDR1 MGHRA and CDR2 YSYEKL. Trimming cost V 3 bases and J 6 bases, with 11 bases left between them. This CDR3 contains 13 residues. The CDR3 region is CASSHNRVSEAFF. DNA of the CDR3: TGCGCCAGCAGCCATAACAGGGTCTCTGAAGCTTTCTTT.

CDR3 region: CASSSTGEDTGELFF. In DNA form, the CDR3 reads TGCGCCAGCAGCTCGACAGGGGAAGACACCGGGGAGCTGTTTTTT. The chain employs TRBV5-1 and TRBJ2-2, with TRBD1 identical over 8 bases. The germline CDR1 and CDR2 sequences are SGHRS and YFSETQ. Trimming at V came to 3 bases and at J to 3 bases, leaving 4 bases not matched to a gene. This CDR3 contains 15 residues. Combining the CDR3 with reference TRBV5-1 and TRBJ2-2 gives the whole variable domain KAGVTQTPRYLIKTRGQQVTLSCSPISGHRSVSWYQQTPGQGLQFLFEYFSETQRNKGNFPGRFSGRQFSNSRSEMNVSTLELGDSALYLCASSSTGEDTGELFFGEGSRLTVL.

The rearrangement links TRBV2 to TRBJ1-6; TRBD1 agrees at 7 bases. Germline lookup yields CDR1 SNHLY and CDR2 FYNNEI. The V gene end was trimmed by 8 bases and the J gene end by 13 bases; junction bases not matched to a gene: 8. This CDR3 is built from 12 residues. The CDR3 DNA sequence: TGTGCCAGCCGGACAGGTCTAGGCCCCCTCCACTTT. It is translated as CASRTGLGPLHF.

The rearrangement links TRBV25-1 to TRBJ2-5; TRBD2 agrees at 7 bases. CDR3 size: 14 residues. The V gene end was trimmed by 4 bases and the J gene end by 5 bases; junction bases not matched to a gene: 7. Germline CDR1 is MGHDK and CDR2 is SYGVNS. The CDR3 DNA reads as TGTGCCAGCAGTGTGACTAGGGAGGGGGAGACCCAGTACTTC. Its translation: CASSVTREGETQYF.

V gene TRBV19 combines with J gene TRBJ2-5; 7 nucleotides agree with TRBD2. Germline CDR1 LNHDA, CDR2 SQIVND (reference sequence). This CDR3 region has 15 residues. Trimming took 5 bases from V and 2 from J; bases not matched to a gene: 8. The CDR3 here is CASSFGGGVQETQYF. CDR3 nucleotide sequence: TGTGCCAGTAGTTTCGGCGGGGGAGTACAAGAGACCCAGTACTTC.

V usage is TRBV11-2 and J usage is TRBJ1-2, with 8 bases identical to TRBD1. Trimming at V came to 1 base and at J to 5 bases, leaving 9 bases not matched to a gene. This CDR3 contains 16 residues. Germline CDR1 reads SGHAT; CDR2 reads FQNNGV. The CDR3 spells CASSLGPGQDTYGYTF. The CDR3 DNA follows: TGTGCCAGCAGCTTAGGGCCGGGACAGGACACTTATGGCTACACCTTC.

The chain is built from TRBV5-5 and TRBJ1-1; D is uncertain. This CDR3 is 15 amino acids long. Germline lookup yields CDR1 SGHKS and CDR2 YYEKEE (reference sequence). V lost 3 bases, J lost 0 bases, and 12 bases lay in between. The CDR3 DNA follows: TGTGCCAGCAGCTCCGGGGAGTTCATGAACACTGAAGCTTTCTTT. It codes for CASSSGEFMNTEAFF.

This rearrangement joins TRBV5-4 to TRBJ2-3; D is possibly TRBD1 (5 bases). This CDR3 region has 13 residues. The germline V gene has CDR1 SGHNT and CDR2 YYREEE (reference sequence). The V end was cut by 2 bases, the J end by 4 bases, with 8 bases between. This CDR3 reads CASSFRASDTQYF. The CDR3 DNA follows: TGTGCCAGCAGCTTCAGGGCTTCAGATACGCAGTATTTT.

The V call is TRBV4-3, the J call TRBJ1-1; D is perhaps TRBD1 (5 bases). The V and J ends lost 1 base and 3 bases respectively, with 24 bases between them. There are 19 residues in the CDR3. Per germline, CDR1 LGHNA and CDR2 YSLEER. The CDR3: CASSQAHAGFGEVHTEAFF. The CDR3 DNA reads as TGCGCCAGCAGCCAAGCCCACGCAGGGTTTGGGGAAGTACACACTGAAGCTTTCTTT.

This chain links TRBV5-6 with TRBJ2-7; TRBD1 agrees at 9 bases. The length of the CDR3 is 14 residues. J was trimmed by 3 bases and V by 2 bases; bases with no gene match: 3. CDR1 is SGHDT, CDR2 YYEEEE, per germline. This CDR3 is CASSFGTGLYEQYV. DNA of the CDR3: TGTGCCAGCAGCTTTGGGACAGGGCTCTACGAGCAGTACGTC.

The chain links TRBV10-2 to TRBJ1-2; 8 nucleotides match TRBD1. There are 13 residues in the CDR3. CDR1 and CDR2 from the germline V gene are WSHSY and SAAADI. The V and J ends lost 6 bases and 8 bases, in that order; junction bases with no gene match: 8. This CDR3 is CASRDRVVEGYTF. The CDR3 DNA reads TGCGCCAGCAGGGACAGGGTAGTAGAAGGCTACACCTTC.

The rearrangement links TRBV29-1 to TRBJ1-5; 7 bases agree with TRBD1. Germline values: CDR1 SQVTM, CDR2 ANQGSEA. The CDR3 runs to 13 residues. V was pared by 7 bases and J by 7 bases, with 10 bases of the junction left unmatched. As DNA, the CDR3 is TGCAGCGCTCAAGCAACAGGGGAACAGCCCCAGCATTTT. As protein: CSAQATGEQPQHF.

V is TRBV6-5 and J is TRBJ2-3, with a weak D call TRBD2 (6 bases). There are 14 residues in the CDR3. V was clipped by 8 bases and J by 3 bases, with 15 bases between them. Germline-derived CDR1 and CDR2 are MNHEY and SVGAGI. CDR3 DNA: TGTGCCAGCGGGAGGACGGGACGTACAGATACGCAGTATTTT. It encodes CASGRTGRTDTQYF.

This chain joins TRBV6-5 and TRBJ2-7; 8 nucleotides agree with TRBD1. Trimming took 6 bases from V and 3 from J; bases not matched to a gene: 7. CDR3 length: 14 amino acids. The germline V gene encodes CDR1 MNHEY and CDR2 SVGAGI. The CDR3 here is CASRNPGQVYEQYF. The CDR3 region has the DNA TGTGCCAGCAGAAATCCGGGACAGGTCTACGAGCAGTACTTC.

This clone has just one count. The rearrangement links TRBV6-6 to TRBJ1-2; 11 bases fit TRBD1. Germline trimming cut 5 bases from V and 7 bases from J; bases unmatched to any gene: 6. The CDR3 spans 14 residues. Germline CDR1 reads MNHNY; CDR2 reads SVGAGI (reference sequence). Here the CDR3 DNA reads TGTGCCAGCAGTAGGACAGGGGGCGGGTCTGGCTACACCTTC. This translates into CASSRTGGGSGYTF.

V gene TRBV11-1 combines with J gene TRBJ2-7; D gene uncertain. Germline V gene data show CDR1 as SGHAT and CDR2 as FQDESV (reference sequence). V lost 1 base, J lost 6 bases, and 13 bases lay in between. The CDR3 consists of 14 residues. CDR3 in amino acids: CASSLVTPAGEQYF. The CDR3 DNA is TGTGCCAGCAGCTTAGTAACGCCCGCCGGCGAGCAGTACTTC. The whole variable domain, filled in from reference TRBV11-1 and TRBJ2-7, reads EAEVAQSPRYKITEKSQAVAFWCDPISGHATLYWYRQILGQGPELLVQFQDESVVDDSQLPKDRFSAERLKGVDSTLKIQPAELGDSAMYLCASSLVTPAGEQYFGPGTRLTVT.

V and J are TRBV28 and TRBJ1-1; tentatively, D is TRBD1 (6 bases). The CDR3 spans 14 residues. V gave up 7 bases and J gave up 3 bases, with 15 bases separating them. The germline V gene encodes CDR1 MDHEN and CDR2 SYDVKM. The CDR3 here is CASTGAGGHTEAFF. The CDR3 coding sequence is TGTGCCAGCACCGGGGCGGGGGGCCACACTGAAGCTTTCTTT. The variable domain in full, with the rest retrieved from reference TRBV28 and TRBJ1-1, is DVKVTQSSRYLVKRTGEKVFLECVQDMDHENMFWYRQDPGLGLRLIYFSYDVKMKEKGDIPEGYSVSREKKERFSLILESASTNQTSMYLCASTGAGGHTEAFFGQGTRLTVV.